A single sample is the source of the 13 T cell receptor beta chains below, sequenced in a study of cytomegalovirus exposure and HLA in healthy donors. Vbeta (60) and Jbeta (13) primers were used in the PCR. Profiling relied on immunoSEQ multiplex PCR, and the TCRdb table lists in-frame clones only, not all of them. There are under 200,000 clones in the sample, with approximately 2.3% held by the top ten. Sequencing was performed on PBMCs. The receptors shown here come from a man aged 25 to 45 in good health and CMV-seronegative.

The V and J genes are TRBV4-3 and TRBJ2-1, with 8 bases fitting TRBD2. V gave up 1 base and J gave up 7 bases; unmatched junction bases: 9. Germline lookup yields CDR1 LGHNA and CDR2 YSLEER. The CDR3 runs 16 residues. The CDR3 DNA follows: TGCGCCAGCAGCCAAGCAGCAGCGGGAGTATTAAATGAGCAGTTCTTC. Protein product: CASSQAAAGVLNEQFF.

This rearrangement joins TRBV18 to TRBJ1-5, with 10 bases matching TRBD1. The germline CDR1 and CDR2 sequences are KGHSH and LQKENI. The CDR3 is 15 residues long. After removal of 6 bases from V and 5 bases from J, the junction contained 7 bases not matched to a gene. The CDR3 bases are TGTGCCAGCTCTCAGGACAGGGGGTTCCATCAGCCCCAGCATTTT. It codes for CASSQDRGFHQPQHF.

This chain links TRBV7-8 with TRBJ2-5; 8 bases are a match to TRBD2. The J call may be mistaken, given a closer DNA end match to TRBJ2-7. In germline, CDR1 is SGHVS, CDR2 FQNEAQ. This CDR3 has 16 residues. This CDR3 reads CASSPGSAGDRYEQYF. DNA for the CDR3: TGTGCCAGCAGTCCAGGCTCAGCGGGAGATCGCTACGAGCAGTACTTC.

In regard to this clone: The identical CDR3 is also encoded by other nucleotide sequences in the sample. J is TRBJ2-7 and V is TRBV13; D gene unclear. The V gene's germline CDR1 is PRHDT and CDR2 FYEKMQ (reference sequence). This CDR3 contains 12 residues. V gave up 0 bases and J gave up 3 bases, with 3 bases separating them. CDR3 residues: CASSLGRYEQYF. The CDR3 DNA is TGTGCCAGCAGCTTAGGTCGCTACGAGCAGTACTTC.

The rearrangement joins TRBV2 to TRBJ1-2; the D is unclear. The length of the CDR3 is 14 residues. Germline CDR1 is SNHLY and CDR2 is FYNNEI. The germline V and J ends were trimmed by 0 bases and 4 bases, with 9 bases remaining between them. CDR3: CASSEATGGYGYTF. CDR3 in DNA: TGTGCCAGCAGTGAAGCAACCGGTGGCTATGGCTACACCTTC.

The rearrangement links TRBV15 to TRBJ2-3; 8 positions match TRBD2. The CDR3 covers 16 residues. V was pared by 0 bases and J by 1 base, with 3 bases of the junction left unmatched. Germline CDR1 LNHNV, CDR2 YYDKDF (reference sequence). In DNA form, the CDR3 reads TGTGCCACCAGCAGAGATAGAGCGGGGGGCACAGATACGCAGTATTTT. Translation gives CATSRDRAGGTDTQYF.

The J gene is TRBJ2-7, the V gene TRBV9; D may be TRBD2 (6 bases). The CDR3 loop spans 12 amino acids. V was trimmed by 3 bases and J by 6 bases, leaving 10 bases between them. Germline CDR1 and CDR2: SGDLS and YYNGEE. CDR3 in amino acids: CASSDSGVEQYF. The DNA for the CDR3 is TGTGCCAGCAGCGACTCGGGGGTCGAGCAGTACTTC.

The chain has TRBV4-2 and TRBJ2-2; TRBD2 matches at 7 bases. V lost 0 bases to trimming and J lost 3 bases; unmatched junction nucleotides: 4. CDR3 length: 16 amino acids. Germline CDR1 reads LGHNA; CDR2 reads YNFKEQ. The CDR3 nucleotides read TGTGCCAGCAGCCAAGATGGGGCGGGAGACACCGGGGAGCTGTTTTTT. It specifies CASSQDGAGDTGELFF.

This chain connects TRBV25-1 to TRBJ1-2; D might be TRBD1 (6 bases). The CDR3 spans 14 residues. V lost 2 bases and J 6 bases, leaving 13 bases between the germline ends. CDR1 and CDR2 (germline): MGHDK, SYGVNS. CDR3 in DNA: TGTGCCAGCAGTGAAGGTAAAACAGGGCATGGCTACACCTTC. This gives the protein CASSEGKTGHGYTF.

The V call is TRBV9, the J call TRBJ1-4; no definite D call. The CDR3 runs 15 residues. V was shortened by 4 bases and J by 0 bases, with 10 bases between the two germline ends. Germline assignment: CDR1 SGDLS and CDR2 YYNGEE. This CDR3 is CASSPLSATNEKLFF. The CDR3 DNA reads as TGTGCCAGCAGCCCCCTGTCGGCAACTAATGAAAAACTGTTTTTT.

This chain uses TRBV9 with TRBJ2-5; the match to TRBD2 covers 9 bases. TRBJ2-7 explains the end of the DNA better; the J call may be wrong. This CDR3 spans 18 amino acids. The germline V gene has CDR1 SGDLS and CDR2 YYNGEE. CDR3 in amino acids: CASSATLGASGTNYEQYF. The DNA for the CDR3 is TGTGCCAGCAGCGCCACCCTAGGTGCTAGCGGGACTAACTACGAGCAGTACTTC.

In DNA form, the CDR3 reads TGTGCCAGCAGCCTCAATGGTGCGGGCTACACCTTC. It yields the protein CASSLNGAGYTF. V gene TRBV7-9 combines with J gene TRBJ1-2; D is unresolved. CDR1 is SEHNR and CDR2 is FQNEAQ in the germline V gene (reference sequence). This CDR3 is built from 12 residues. Trimming pared 5 bases from V and 8 bases from J, leaving 12 bases between.

The chain combines TRBV19 with TRBJ2-3, with TRBD2 matching over 7 bases. This CDR3 comprises 16 residues. After removal of 3 bases from V and 5 bases from J, the junction contained 11 bases not matched to a gene. Looked up from germline, CDR1 is LNHDA and CDR2 is SQIVND (reference sequence). CDR3 sequence (DNA): TGTGCCAGTAGTATCAGTGCGGCGGGAGCTGAAGATACGCAGTATTTT. Translated: CASSISAAGAEDTQYF.